This paragraph covers one T cell receptor beta chain sequence. The data stem from a study of blood T cells in healthy people across ages. Per the germline V gene, CDR1 is SQVTM and CDR2 is ANQGSEA. The CDR3 covers 13 residues. With 6 bases removed from V and 2 bases from J, the gap between germline ends came to 11 bases. A sample-barcoded 5' primer and a J-beta primer mix were used in a second PCR of roughly 6 to 11 cycles. TCRdb processed the 5' RACE reads anew with MiXCR; each CDR3 protein has one entry. The sample includes 1,300,000 or so distinct CDR3 sequences, approximately 60% of them seen just once.

What was sequenced was blood. V and J are TRBV29-1 and TRBJ2-1; the D gene is possibly TRBD1 (7 bases). This receptor was identified in a man between 18 and 35 years old in good health. The CDR3 loop reads CSVRDSTYNEQFF. The CDR3 coding sequence is TGCAGCGTGCGGGACAGCACCTACAATGAGCAGTTCTTC.